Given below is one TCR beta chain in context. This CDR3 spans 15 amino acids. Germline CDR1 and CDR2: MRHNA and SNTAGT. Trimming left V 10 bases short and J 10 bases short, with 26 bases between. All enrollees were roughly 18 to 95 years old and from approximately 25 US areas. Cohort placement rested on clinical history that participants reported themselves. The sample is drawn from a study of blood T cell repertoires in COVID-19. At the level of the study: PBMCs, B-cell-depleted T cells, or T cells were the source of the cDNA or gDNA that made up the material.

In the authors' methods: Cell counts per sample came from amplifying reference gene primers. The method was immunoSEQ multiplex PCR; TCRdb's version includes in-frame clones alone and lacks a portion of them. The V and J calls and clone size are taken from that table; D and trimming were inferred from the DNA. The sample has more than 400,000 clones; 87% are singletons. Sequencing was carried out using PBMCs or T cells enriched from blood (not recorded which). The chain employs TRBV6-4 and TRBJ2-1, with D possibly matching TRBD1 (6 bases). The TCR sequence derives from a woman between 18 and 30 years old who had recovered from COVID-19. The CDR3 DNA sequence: TGTGCCACCCGGCCCGAGGGGGTTCTGATCGCGGAGCAGTTCTTC. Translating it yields CATRPEGVLIAEQFF.